This T cell receptor (beta chain) comes out of a study of blood T cell repertoires in COVID-19. On the study more broadly: Acute and convalescent COVID-19 specimens originated in the United States, Italy and Spain.

Membership in each cohort depended on participant-reported clinical history. For recovered donors of Cohort 3, there were two negative PCRs, clearance, or symptom resolution. There are 15 residues in the CDR3. Trimming took off 5 bases at V and 8 bases at J, with 16 bases between the two ends. Germline lookup yields CDR1 MNHEY and CDR2 SVGAGI. Clones were sequenced by immunoSEQ multiplex PCR, and TCRdb holds only the in-frame ones, with some missing. The sample yields about 130,000 clones, roughly 80% seen once. The specimen was PBMCs or T cells enriched from blood (not recorded which). This clonotype was sampled from a young man who had recovered from COVID-19. This sequence joins TRBV6-5 and TRBJ1-6, with D perhaps TRBD1 (6 bases). The CDR3 is CASSPPAGADSPLHF. Written as DNA, the CDR3 is TGTGCCAGCAGTCCTCCGGCAGGGGCTGATTCACCCCTCCACTTT.